This T cell receptor (beta chain) comes out of a study of T-cell reconstitution after alpha-beta-depleted transplantation in children. CDR3 length: 17 amino acids. Germline V gene data show CDR1 as SGHRS and CDR2 as YFSETQ. Trimming at V came to 3 bases and at J to 9 bases, leaving 16 bases not matched to a gene. The authors prepared the TCRbeta library with unique molecular identifiers. TCRdb reprocessed the PCR reads via MiXCR and lists one record per CDR3 protein. This sample has about a million distinct CDR3 sequences; under 30% occur once, and the top ten carry about 28%. The source of this sequence is a boy under three years old who had a stem cell transplant for SCID, so the T cells may come from the graft donor. The specimen comprised PBMCs, mostly from graft donor cells, sampled 360 days after TCRalphabeta/CD19-depleted stem cell transplant. This chain connects TRBV5-1 to TRBJ2-1, with TRBD2 matching over 9 bases. The chain's CDR3 is CASSWGSAGGSPIEQFF. In DNA form, the CDR3 reads TGCGCCAGCAGCTGGGGGTCAGCGGGGGGATCACCCATTGAGCAGTTCTTC.